The following is a T cell receptor beta chain sequence with its context. The 5'RACE template-switching step produced TCR cDNA and added a universal primer site and UMIs. TCRdb reprocessed the 5' RACE reads with MiXCR, giving one entry per CDR3 protein. The sample shows 170,000 or so distinct CDR3 sequences, about a tenth of them seen only once. This entry belongs to a study of T cells after yellow fever vaccination. CDR1 and CDR2 from the germline V gene are MGHRA and YSYEKL. Trimming stripped 2 bases from V and 2 bases from J, with 10 bases between. CDR3 length: 15 residues. The sequenced sample was CD8+ T cells sorted from PBMCs, obtained 45 days after the yellow fever booster vaccination. The rearrangement links TRBV4-1 to TRBJ1-5; no reliable D call. This TCR was recovered from a man aged 18 to 30 who received the YFV17D yellow fever vaccine. CDR3 sequence reads: CASSQRSVGNQPQHF. As DNA, the CDR3 is TGCGCCAGCAGCCAAAGGTCAGTGGGCAATCAGCCCCAGCATTTT.